The 26 T cell receptor beta chains below were found in one sample sequenced in a study of blood T cell repertoires in COVID-19. The protocol was immunoSEQ multiplex PCR, while the TCRdb copy is restricted to in-frame clones and leaves out a portion. Of roughly 200,000 clones listed, 70% to 90% are singletons. The sequenced material came from peripheral blood. The source of these receptors is a man between 60 and 70 years old with active or convalescent COVID-19.

This chain joins TRBV7-9 and TRBJ2-3; 8 bases line up with TRBD2. The CDR3 loop spans 17 amino acids. Germline loops: CDR1 SEHNR, CDR2 FQNEAQ (reference sequence). V trimming: 4 bases; J trimming: 5 bases; junction bases outside the gene matches: 14. The CDR3 region has the DNA TGTGCCAGCAGCTCGCCCGGGGGGGCGGCCTGGGGAGATACGCAGTATTTT. Its protein is CASSSPGGAAWGDTQYF. Looking up the rest from reference TRBV7-9 and TRBJ2-3 gives the full variable domain: DTGVSQNPRHKITKRGQNVTFRCDPISEHNRLYWYRQTLGQGPEFLTYFQNEAQLEKSRLLSDRFSAERPKGSFSTLEIQRTEQGDSAMYLCASSSPGGAAWGDTQYFGPGTRLTVL.

This sequence joins TRBV7-2 and TRBJ1-2; TRBD1 matches at 7 bases. V was pared by 5 bases and J by 8 bases, with 17 bases of the junction left unmatched. The CDR3 loop spans 16 amino acids. Germline V gene sequence: CDR1 SGHTA, CDR2 FQGNSA. Here the CDR3 DNA reads TGTGCCAGCAGCCCTTTTGTAGGGGGCCTCTCGGGGGGCTACACCTTC. Translation: CASSPFVGGLSGGYTF.

The chain joins TRBV7-9 to TRBJ1-2, with 7 bases identical to TRBD1. J lost 8 bases, V lost 5 bases, and 8 bases had no gene match. CDR1 is SEHNR and CDR2 is FQNEAQ in the germline V gene (reference sequence). The CDR3 covers 13 residues. In DNA, the CDR3 is TGTGCCAGCAGCCGGACAGGCTTAGACGGCTACACCTTC. Protein product: CASSRTGLDGYTF.

This clone was counted a single time. V is TRBV4-1 and J is TRBJ2-3, with 9 bases matching TRBD1. Germline assignment: CDR1 MGHRA and CDR2 YSYEKL. The CDR3 sequence is 14 residues long. Losses at the gene ends were 4 bases for V and 5 bases for J; bases not matched to a gene: 4. The CDR3 reads CASSLGQGKDTQYF. The DNA for the CDR3 is TGCGCCAGCAGCCTCGGACAGGGGAAAGATACGCAGTATTTT.

The chain is built from TRBV10-1 and TRBJ2-3; 8 nucleotides match TRBD1. Germline V gene sequence: CDR1 WNHNN, CDR2 SYGVQD (reference sequence). V dropped 0 bases and J dropped 5; count of bases not matched to a gene: 4. The CDR3 is made up of 15 amino acids. DNA of the CDR3: TGCGCCAGCAGTGAGTCGACAGGGGCGATAGATACGCAGTATTTT. Translation: CASSESTGAIDTQYF.

The V call is TRBV29-1, the J call TRBJ2-3, with 11 bases matching TRBD2. V lost 5 bases and J lost 0; bases outside the gene matches: 1. Germline CDR1 reads SQVTM; CDR2 reads ANQGSEA. The length of the CDR3 is 14 residues. Here the CDR3 DNA reads TGCAGCGTTCGACTAGCGGGGAGCACAGATACGCAGTATTTT. Protein product: CSVRLAGSTDTQYF.

This clone was seen more than once but under ten times. The rearrangement links TRBV4-1 to TRBJ1-6, with D tentatively TRBD1 (5 bases). Germline assignment: CDR1 MGHRA and CDR2 YSYEKL. Trimming stripped 0 bases from V and 0 bases from J, with 15 bases between. The CDR3 has 19 amino acids. The CDR3 is CASSQEGVSSPSYNSPLHF. CDR3 bases: TGCGCCAGCAGCCAAGAAGGGGTGTCTTCTCCCTCCTATAATTCACCCCTCCACTTT.

The J gene is TRBJ2-3, the V gene TRBV19; 7 bases agree with TRBD1. The ends lost 5 bases at V and 2 bases at J; junction bases unmatched: 4. Looked up from germline, CDR1 is LNHDA and CDR2 is SQIVND (reference sequence). CDR3 size: 14 residues. For the CDR3, the DNA is TGTGCCAGTAGTGAAGACAGGGTCACAGATACGCAGTATTTT. Its protein is CASSEDRVTDTQYF.

CDR3 in DNA: TGTGCCAGCAGTTTCAGGCAAACTAATGAAAAACTGTTTTTT. This codes for CASSFRQTNEKLFF. The chain combines TRBV6-5 with TRBJ1-4; D uncertain. V was shortened by 4 bases and J by 1 base, with 7 bases between the two germline ends. Per germline, CDR1 MNHEY and CDR2 SVGAGI. The CDR3 spans 14 residues.

The genes are TRBV5-1 and TRBJ1-5; TRBD1 is a possible D gene (6 bases). Trimming took 6 bases from V and 4 from J, leaving 8 bases between them. CDR3 length equals 12 residues. Looked up from germline, CDR1 is SGHRS and CDR2 is YFSETQ. The CDR3 reads CASITGNQPQHF. CDR3 bases: TGCGCCAGCATTACAGGGAATCAGCCCCAGCATTTT.

V usage is TRBV2 and J usage is TRBJ2-3, with TRBD2 matching over 9 bases. J lost 4 bases, V lost 5 bases, and 7 bases had no gene match. The CDR3 length is 15 residues. Looked up from germline, CDR1 is SNHLY and CDR2 is FYNNEI. The CDR3 reads CASSLAGGRADTQYF. The CDR3 nucleotides read TGTGCCAGCAGTCTTGCGGGGGGGCGAGCAGATACGCAGTATTTT.

The chain carries TRBV7-3 and TRBJ2-3; D call uncertain. V lost 2 bases and J 0 bases, leaving 9 bases between the germline ends. This CDR3 contains 15 residues. Germline V gives CDR1 SGHTA, CDR2 FQGTGA. The CDR3 nucleotides read TGTGCCAGCAGCTTACCGGGTGGGAGCACAGATACGCAGTATTTT. It specifies CASSLPGGSTDTQYF.

The rearrangement joins TRBV18 to TRBJ2-1; 9 nucleotides line up with TRBD1. CDR3 length equals 16 residues. In germline, CDR1 is KGHSH, CDR2 LQKENI. V lost 6 bases, J lost 8 bases, and 14 bases stayed unmatched. The CDR3: CASSPNTGGAGDEQFF. CDR3 sequence (DNA): TGTGCCAGCTCGCCGAACACAGGGGGCGCGGGGGATGAGCAGTTCTTC.

Only a few counts were recorded for this clone. The chain has TRBV2 and TRBJ1-2; no reliable D call. Germline CDR1 reads SNHLY; CDR2 reads FYNNEI. This CDR3 spans 14 amino acids. V was cut by 5 bases and J by 6 bases, with 16 bases left in between. DNA of the CDR3: TGTGCCAGCAGTCCTTCAGGAACTCCACATGGCTACACCTTC. Protein sequence: CASSPSGTPHGYTF.

The V call is TRBV6-5, the J call TRBJ1-5, with TRBD1 matching over 7 bases. The length of the CDR3 is 14 residues. The V segment lost 4 bases and the J segment 7 bases; nucleotides outside the gene matches: 7. Germline loops: CDR1 MNHEY, CDR2 SVGAGI. CDR3 DNA: TGTGCCAGCAGTTCCGACAGGGTGTGGCAGCCCCAGCATTTT. Translating it yields CASSSDRVWQPQHF.

The gene calls are TRBV13 and TRBJ2-5; 10 bases are a match to TRBD2. The ends lost 5 bases at V and 2 bases at J; junction bases unmatched: 8. Germline CDR1 is PRHDT and CDR2 is FYEKMQ (reference sequence). The CDR3 totals 16 residues. For the CDR3, the DNA is TGTGCCAGCAGCCCCCGCCTAGCGGGGGAGCAAGAGACCCAGTACTTC. Translation gives CASSPRLAGEQETQYF.

CDR3 bases: TGTGCCAGCAGCGTAGGGCCCACCAACTATGGCTACACCTTC. This translates into CASSVGPTNYGYTF. The chain carries TRBV9 and TRBJ1-2; unclear D gene. The CDR3 is made up of 14 amino acids. CDR1 is SGDLS and CDR2 is YYNGEE in the germline V gene. Trimming stripped 0 bases from V and 2 bases from J, with 8 bases between.

The chain joins TRBV30 to TRBJ2-2, with 9 bases lining up with TRBD1. J lost 1 base, V lost 5 bases, and 5 bases had no gene match. Germline V gene data show CDR1 as GTSNPN and CDR2 as SVGIG (reference sequence). This CDR3 has 15 amino acids. The CDR3 protein is CAWYRGPVNTGELFF. Here the CDR3 DNA reads TGTGCCTGGTACAGGGGGCCTGTGAACACCGGGGAGCTGTTTTTT.

The rearrangement uses TRBV7-2 and TRBJ1-6; 7 bases agree with TRBD1. This CDR3 comprises 15 residues. CDR1 SGHTA and CDR2 FQGNSA come from the germline V gene. Losses at the gene ends were 4 bases for V and 7 bases for J; bases not matched to a gene: 7. The CDR3 DNA is TGTGCCAGCAGCTCCCGGGACAGTTGGAATTCACCCCTCCACTTT. Translating gives CASSSRDSWNSPLHF. Combining the CDR3 with reference TRBV7-2 and TRBJ1-6 gives the whole variable domain GAGVSQSPSNKVTEKGKDVELRCDPISGHTALYWYRQSLGQGLEFLIYFQGNSAPDKSGLPSDRFSAERTGGSVSTLTIQRTQQEDSAVYLCASSSRDSWNSPLHFGNGTRLTVT.

This sequence joins TRBV7-9 and TRBJ2-7, with 8 positions matching TRBD1. V shed 1 base and J 4 bases; nucleotides not matched to a gene: 0. In germline, CDR1 is SEHNR, CDR2 FQNEAQ (reference sequence). This CDR3 region has 13 residues. CDR3 coding DNA: TGTGCCAGCAGCTTAGGGACAGGGTACGAGCAGTACTTC. Translating gives CASSLGTGYEQYF.

The genes are TRBV28 and TRBJ2-1, with D perhaps matching TRBD1 (6 bases). CDR3 length: 15 amino acids. The V and J ends lost 8 bases and 4 bases respectively, with 18 bases between them. The V gene's germline CDR1 is MDHEN and CDR2 SYDVKM. DNA for the CDR3: TGTGCCAGCGTTCGTACGGCAGGGGTTTACAATGAGCAGTTCTTC. It specifies CASVRTAGVYNEQFF.

As DNA, the CDR3 is TGTGCCAGTAGGGCGGGGGGGCTTGTAGATACGCAGTATTTT. Translated, it gives CASRAGGLVDTQYF. This chain uses TRBV4-2 with TRBJ2-3; 9 nucleotides line up with TRBD2. Germline CDR1 and CDR2: LGHNA and YNFKEQ. The CDR3 length is 14 residues. The trim removed 9 bases at V and 5 bases at J, leaving 9 bases unmatched.

The chain employs TRBV6-1 and TRBJ2-7; 9 bases agree with TRBD1. The CDR3 totals 18 residues. V dropped 4 bases and J dropped 1; count of bases not matched to a gene: 14. Germline V gives CDR1 MNHNS, CDR2 SASEGT. The chain's CDR3 is CASSARPRDRAFSYEQYF. The CDR3 nucleotides read TGTGCCAGCAGTGCCCGGCCCCGGGACAGGGCTTTTTCCTACGAGCAGTACTTC.

This chain links TRBV4-1 with TRBJ1-4, with D perhaps matching TRBD1 (5 bases). The germline V gene encodes CDR1 MGHRA and CDR2 YSYEKL. V was cut by 0 bases and J by 8 bases, with 19 bases left in between. The CDR3 runs to 17 residues. The CDR3 DNA follows: TGCGCCAGCAGCCAAGATCAGGGAGGCAGGGTAGGGGAAAAACTGTTTTTT. Translating it yields CASSQDQGGRVGEKLFF.

V usage is TRBV3-1 (or the pseudogene TRBV3-2) and J usage is TRBJ2-2; D remains ambiguous. Trimming took 2 bases from V and 6 from J, leaving 13 bases between them. The CDR3 is made up of 15 amino acids. Germline V lookup: CDR1 LGHDT, CDR2 YNNKEL (reference sequence). The CDR3 protein is CASSQSPIQAGELFF. CDR3 nucleotide sequence: TGTGCCAGCAGCCAATCCCCCATCCAGGCCGGGGAGCTGTTTTTT.

In DNA, the CDR3 is TGTGCCAGCCGGGACAGGGGGCTTTCTGGAAACACCATATATTTT. It translates to CASRDRGLSGNTIYF. The V gene is TRBV19, the J gene TRBJ1-3; 12 nucleotides match TRBD1. The V gene end was trimmed by 9 bases and the J gene end by 1 base; junction bases not matched to a gene: 4. Germline CDR1 is LNHDA and CDR2 is SQIVND (reference sequence). This CDR3 region has 15 residues.